One sample yielded the 17 T cell receptor beta chains listed below, sequenced in a study of sequential checkpoint blockade in melanoma. Stated treatment: randomized to nivolumab then ipilimumab (arm A) or the reverse (arm B). The protocol was immunoSEQ multiplex PCR, while the TCRdb copy is restricted to in-frame clones and leaves out a portion. The table has approximately 7,800 clones, roughly 31% seen once. Sequenced here: tumor tissue (inferred from file names), sampled from a patient given nivolumab and ipilimumab in sequence. These receptors originate from a human donor with melanoma.

The CDR3 DNA reads as TGCGCCAGCAGTGAGTACCCAGAGAACTATGGCTACACCTTC. As protein: CASSEYPENYGYTF. The gene calls are TRBV10-2 and TRBJ1-2; no clear D gene. The ends were cut back, 1 base at V and 2 bases at J, with 8 bases in the middle. The CDR3 totals 14 residues. CDR1 is WSHSY and CDR2 is SAAADI in the germline V gene.

As DNA, the CDR3 is TGCGCCAGCAGCTTGTTGGGGGAAAGCAATCAGCCCCAGCATTTT. Protein sequence: CASSLLGESNQPQHF. The V and J genes are TRBV5-1 and TRBJ1-5, with D perhaps matching TRBD1 (5 bases). Germline V gives CDR1 SGHRS, CDR2 YFSETQ. V lost 1 base and J 1 base, leaving 9 bases between the germline ends. The CDR3 runs 15 residues. The full variable domain, completed using reference TRBV5-1 and TRBJ1-5, is KAGVTQTPRYLIKTRGQQVTLSCSPISGHRSVSWYQQTPGQGLQFLFEYFSETQRNKGNFPGRFSGRQFSNSRSEMNVSTLELGDSALYLCASSLLGESNQPQHFGDGTRLSIL.

The CDR3: CASSDSNSPLHF. The CDR3 DNA reads as TGTGCCAGCAGCGACAGTAATTCACCCCTCCACTTT. The chain has TRBV14 and TRBJ1-6, with D possibly TRBD1 on 5 matching bases. Germline V gene sequence: CDR1 SGHDN, CDR2 FVKESK. The germline V and J ends were trimmed by 5 bases and 6 bases, with 5 bases remaining between them. CDR3 size: 12 residues.

This clone showed up just a few times. The V gene is TRBV12-2, the J gene TRBJ1-6. TRBV12-2 is a pseudogene locus. The CDR3 has 15 residues. CDR3 DNA sequence: TGTGCCACAGACCCAGAAACGGGTGTTAATTCACCCCTCCACTTT. Translating gives CATDPETGVNSPLHF.

The rearrangement joins TRBV11-3 to TRBJ2-7; 8 bases agree with TRBD2. The CDR3 is 15 residues long. V lost 6 bases to trimming and J lost 2 bases; unmatched junction nucleotides: 9. The germline gives CDR1 SGHNT, CDR2 YENEEA. This chain's CDR3 is CASRSPGGGTYEQYF. The CDR3 nucleotides read TGTGCCAGCAGGTCACCCGGGGGGGGAACCTACGAGCAGTACTTC.

This clone was counted only a few times. This rearrangement joins TRBV6-8 to TRBJ1-1; maybe TRBD1 (5 bases). V dropped 0 bases and J dropped 4 bases, with 12 bases sitting between them. The germline V gene encodes CDR1 MNHGY and CDR2 SAAAGT. CDR3 size: 15 residues. CDR3: CASSYSPRAGTEAFF. The CDR3, as DNA: TGTGCCAGCAGTTACTCTCCCAGGGCCGGCACTGAAGCTTTCTTT.

This clone was counted between two and nine times. The chain has TRBV6-8 and TRBJ2-4; possibly TRBD2 for D (6 bases). Per germline, CDR1 MNHGY and CDR2 SAAAGT. The CDR3 sequence is 15 residues long. V lost 5 bases to trimming and J lost 8 bases, with 19 bases between them. This CDR3 is CASSTQGEALYIQYF. In DNA form, the CDR3 reads TGTGCCAGCAGTACCCAAGGGGAGGCATTGTACATTCAGTACTTC.

This clone has ten or more counts. The chain uses TRBV9 and TRBJ2-1; D might be TRBD1 (7 bases). V lost 1 base, J lost 7 bases, and 15 bases lay in between. Germline lookup yields CDR1 SGDLS and CDR2 YYNGEE. The CDR3 is made up of 15 amino acids. The CDR3 coding sequence is TGTGCCAGCAGCGTACAGGGGGGAAGTCGTAATGAGCAGTTCTTC. This sequence encodes CASSVQGGSRNEQFF.

The genes are TRBV5-1 and TRBJ2-7; maybe TRBD2 (6 bases). CDR3 length: 15 amino acids. V was trimmed by 0 bases and J by 7 bases, leaving 17 bases between them. Germline assignment: CDR1 SGHRS and CDR2 YFSETQ. CDR3 coding DNA: TGCGCCAGCAGCTTGGTAGGAAGCGGGCGGCTGGAGCAGTACTTC. This gives the protein CASSLVGSGRLEQYF.

A few counts support this clone. This chain connects TRBV29-1 to TRBJ1-4; D remains unclear. This CDR3 is built from 14 residues. Germline CDR1 reads SQVTM; CDR2 reads ANQGSEA. The V end lost 2 bases, the J end lost 7 bases, and 14 bases lay between the germline ends. CDR3 coding DNA: TGCAGCGTTGAATCAGCCGGGGTTGGTGAAAAACTGTTTTTT. Its translation: CSVESAGVGEKLFF.

CDR3 protein: CAWSTGVGNQPQHF. The DNA for the CDR3 is TGTGCCTGGAGTACCGGGGTTGGCAATCAGCCCCAGCATTTT. The chain uses TRBV30 and TRBJ1-5; D is unresolved. V was pared by 2 bases and J by 2 bases, with 10 bases between. This CDR3 has 14 amino acids. Germline CDR1 GTSNPN, CDR2 SVGIG (reference sequence).

The rearrangement joins TRBV29-1 to TRBJ1-1; 9 bases fit TRBD1. With 3 bases clipped from V and 1 base from J, the junction kept 6 bases outside the gene matches. Germline V gene sequence: CDR1 SQVTM, CDR2 ANQGSEA. The CDR3 has 15 amino acids. CDR3 protein: CSVEGTGWGNTEAFF. The CDR3 DNA follows: TGCAGCGTTGAGGGGACAGGGTGGGGGAACACTGAAGCTTTCTTT.

This clone has at least ten counts. The CDR3 DNA sequence: TGTGCCAGCAGTAACACAGGGGTCGGTAGTGGCTACACCTTC. Protein sequence: CASSNTGVGSGYTF. The chain joins TRBV9 to TRBJ1-2; 7 nucleotides match TRBD1. The CDR3 runs to 14 residues. Germline trimming cut 5 bases from V and 7 bases from J; bases unmatched to any gene: 11. The germline gives CDR1 SGDLS, CDR2 YYNGEE. Together with reference TRBV9 and TRBJ1-2, the CDR3 gives the full variable domain: DSGVTQTPKHLITATGQRVTLRCSPRSGDLSVYWYQQSLDQGLQFLIQYYNGEERAKGNILERFSAQQFPDLHSELNLSSLELGDSALYFCASSNTGVGSGYTFGSGTRLTVV.

This chain connects TRBV6-8 to TRBJ1-2; D is possibly TRBD1 (5 bases). This CDR3 is 14 amino acids long. Trimming removed 6 bases from V and 4 bases from J, with 15 bases in between. Germline-derived CDR1 and CDR2 are MNHGY and SAAAGT. The CDR3 DNA is TGTGCCAGCAGATCTGGGACTCGCCTCTATGGCTACACCTTC. It specifies CASRSGTRLYGYTF.

This clone was counted only a few times. The rearrangement joins TRBV30 to TRBJ1-2; D remains ambiguous. The CDR3 runs 15 residues. Germline CDR1 GTSNPN, CDR2 SVGIG (reference sequence). V lost 0 bases to trimming and J lost 0 bases, with 11 bases between them. In DNA form, the CDR3 reads TGTGCCTGGAGTGTACGGGGAAACCCTAACTATGGCTACACCTTC. Its protein is CAWSVRGNPNYGYTF.

This clone has just a few counts. The rearrangement uses TRBV6-8 and TRBJ2-5; D ambiguous. Trimming took off 5 bases at V and 5 bases at J, with 9 bases between the two ends. Germline lookup yields CDR1 MNHGY and CDR2 SAAAGT. There are 12 residues in the CDR3. This CDR3 is CASSKLPETQYF. CDR3 DNA: TGTGCCAGCAGTAAACTACCGGAGACCCAGTACTTC.

The rearrangement uses TRBV30 and TRBJ2-1; D unclear. The V gene's germline CDR1 is GTSNPN and CDR2 SVGIG (reference sequence). The CDR3 is 15 residues long. The V end lost 0 bases, the J end lost 0 bases, and 9 bases lay between the germline ends. The CDR3 loop reads CAWSVPRRSYNEQFF. The DNA of the CDR3 is TGTGCCTGGAGTGTACCCAGGCGCTCCTACAATGAGCAGTTCTTC.